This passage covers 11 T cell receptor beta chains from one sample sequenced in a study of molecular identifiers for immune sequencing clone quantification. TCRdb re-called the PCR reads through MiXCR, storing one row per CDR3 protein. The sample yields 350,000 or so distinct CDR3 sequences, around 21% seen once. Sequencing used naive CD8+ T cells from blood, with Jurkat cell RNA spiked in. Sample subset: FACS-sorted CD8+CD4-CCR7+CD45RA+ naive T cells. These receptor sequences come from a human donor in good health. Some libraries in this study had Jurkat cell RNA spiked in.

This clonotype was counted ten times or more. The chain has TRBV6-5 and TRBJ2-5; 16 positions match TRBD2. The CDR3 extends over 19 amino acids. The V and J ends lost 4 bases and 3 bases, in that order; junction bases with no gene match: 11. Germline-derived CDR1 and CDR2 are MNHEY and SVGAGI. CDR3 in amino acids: CASSSAGTSGRVDEETQYF. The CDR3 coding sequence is TGTGCCAGCAGTTCCGCCGGGACTAGCGGGAGGGTGGATGAAGAGACCCAGTACTTC.

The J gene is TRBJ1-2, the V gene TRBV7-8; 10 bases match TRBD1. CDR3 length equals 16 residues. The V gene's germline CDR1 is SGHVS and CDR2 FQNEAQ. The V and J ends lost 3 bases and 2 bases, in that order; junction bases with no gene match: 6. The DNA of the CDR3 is TGTGCCAGCAGCTTTACCGGGACAGGGGTGAACTATGGCTACACCTTC. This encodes CASSFTGTGVNYGYTF.

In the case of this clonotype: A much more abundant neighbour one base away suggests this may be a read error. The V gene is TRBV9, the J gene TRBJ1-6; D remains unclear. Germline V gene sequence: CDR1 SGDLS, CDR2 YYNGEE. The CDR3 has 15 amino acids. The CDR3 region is CVSSVVGLEDSPLHF. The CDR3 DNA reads TGTGTCAGCAGCGTAGTTGGACTAGAGGATTCACCCCTCCACTTT.

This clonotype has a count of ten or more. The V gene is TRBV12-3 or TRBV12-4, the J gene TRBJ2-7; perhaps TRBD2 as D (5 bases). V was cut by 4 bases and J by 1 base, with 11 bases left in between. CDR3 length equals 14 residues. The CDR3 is CASSYRTPSYEQYF. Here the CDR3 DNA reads TGTGCCAGCAGTTACCGGACTCCATCCTACGAGCAGTACTTC.

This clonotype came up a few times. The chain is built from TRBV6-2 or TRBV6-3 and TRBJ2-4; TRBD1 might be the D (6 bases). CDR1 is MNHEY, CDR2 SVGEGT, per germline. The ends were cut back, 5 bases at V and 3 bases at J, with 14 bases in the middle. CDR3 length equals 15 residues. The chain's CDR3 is CASSPTGLVKNIQYF. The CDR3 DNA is TGTGCCAGCAGTCCCACAGGGTTGGTCAAAAACATTCAGTACTTC.

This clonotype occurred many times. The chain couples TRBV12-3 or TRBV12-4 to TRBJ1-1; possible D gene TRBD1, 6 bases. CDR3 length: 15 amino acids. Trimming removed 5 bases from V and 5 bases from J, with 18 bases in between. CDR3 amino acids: CASSPNLGAGTEAFF. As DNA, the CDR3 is TGTGCCAGCAGTCCGAATTTGGGGGCCGGAACTGAAGCTTTCTTT.

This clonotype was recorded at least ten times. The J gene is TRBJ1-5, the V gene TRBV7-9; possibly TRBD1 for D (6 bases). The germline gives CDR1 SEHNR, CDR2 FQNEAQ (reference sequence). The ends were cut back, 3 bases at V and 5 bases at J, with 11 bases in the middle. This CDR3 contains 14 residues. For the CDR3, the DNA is TGTGCCAGCAGCTTTGCGGCAGGGGATCAGCCCCAGCATTTT. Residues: CASSFAAGDQPQHF.

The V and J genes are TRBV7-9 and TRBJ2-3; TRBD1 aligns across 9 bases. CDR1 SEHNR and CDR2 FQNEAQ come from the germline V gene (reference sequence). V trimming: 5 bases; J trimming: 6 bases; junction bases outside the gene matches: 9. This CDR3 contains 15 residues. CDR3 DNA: TGTGCCAGCAGCGATCGGGACAGGGAGGGTGATACGCAGTATTTT. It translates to CASSDRDREGDTQYF.

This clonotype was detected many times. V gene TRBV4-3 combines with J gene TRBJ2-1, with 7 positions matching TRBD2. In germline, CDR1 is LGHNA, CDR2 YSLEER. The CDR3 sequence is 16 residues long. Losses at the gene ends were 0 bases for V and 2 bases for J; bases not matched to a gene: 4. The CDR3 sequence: CASSQDSGAPYNEQFF. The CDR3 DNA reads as TGCGCCAGCAGCCAAGACAGCGGGGCCCCCTACAATGAGCAGTTCTTC.

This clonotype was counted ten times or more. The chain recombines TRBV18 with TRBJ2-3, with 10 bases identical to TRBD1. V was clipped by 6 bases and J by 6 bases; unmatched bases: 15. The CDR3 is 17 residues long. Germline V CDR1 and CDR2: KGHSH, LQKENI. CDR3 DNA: TGTGCCAGCTCCCCAGAAGCCGGGACAGGGGTAAAGGATACGCAGTATTTT. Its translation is CASSPEAGTGVKDTQYF.

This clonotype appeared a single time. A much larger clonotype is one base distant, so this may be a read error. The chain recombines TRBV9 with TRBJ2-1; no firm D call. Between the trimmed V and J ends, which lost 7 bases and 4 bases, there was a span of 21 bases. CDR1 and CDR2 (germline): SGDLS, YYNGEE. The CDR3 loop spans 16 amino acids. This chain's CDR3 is CASGAHLTDGYNEQFF. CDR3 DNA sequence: TGTGCCAGCGGCGCCCACTTAACCGACGGTTACAATGAGCAGTTCTTC.